A single sample gave rise to the 8 T cell receptor beta chains below, sequenced in a study of CD8 T cells in ankylosing spondylitis (dated 2017 in TCRdb). To prepare the library, 5' RACE was applied. For sequencing, an Illumina HiSeq 2500 was employed. The public reads were quality trimmed at Q25 with fastp and then assembled into clones with MiXCR by TCRdb, keeping productive beta chains. All rows with the same CDR3 protein become a single entry with the most common DNA and genes. The sample table lists some 250,000 distinct CDR3 sequences, 8% to 9.5% of them with a count of one. The top ten clonotypes cover about 6.5% of the sample. Sequencing was performed on blood, either unsorted or a sorted T cell fraction (not recorded which). These receptors all stem from a male donor with ankylosing spondylitis or in good health (not recorded which).

The chain has TRBV6-2 or TRBV6-3 and TRBJ2-1, with TRBD2 matching 11 bases. The CDR3 runs to 15 residues. In germline, CDR1 is MNHEY, CDR2 SVGEGT. V shed 5 bases and J 8 bases; nucleotides not matched to a gene: 8. CDR3 DNA: TGTGCCAGCAGTCCACTAGCGGGGGCCGGGGATGAGCAGTTCTTC. It yields the protein CASSPLAGAGDEQFF.

This clonotype came up many times. The genes are TRBV29-1 and TRBJ2-1, with a possible D match to TRBD2 (6 bases). The CDR3 is 15 residues long. Germline loops: CDR1 SQVTM, CDR2 ANQGSEA. With 6 bases removed from V and 6 bases from J, the gap between germline ends came to 21 bases. The CDR3 sequence is CSVGRAASGGNEQFF. The CDR3 DNA sequence: TGCAGCGTCGGACGAGCAGCTTCCGGGGGCAATGAGCAGTTCTTC.

This clonotype was observed at least ten times. V usage is TRBV11-1 and J usage is TRBJ1-6, with TRBD1 matching 9 bases. Germline values: CDR1 SGHAT, CDR2 FQDESV (reference sequence). With V trimmed by 4 bases and J by 8 bases, 15 bases remained unmatched. This CDR3 is built from 18 residues. The CDR3 DNA is TGTGCCAGCAGCTCCCCGGGACAGGGCACCCGGGGGGATTCACCCCTCCACTTT. Protein product: CASSSPGQGTRGDSPLHF.

This clonotype was seen many times. This chain connects TRBV7-9 to TRBJ1-1; unclear D gene. This CDR3 is built from 12 residues. The germline V gene encodes CDR1 SEHNR and CDR2 FQNEAQ (reference sequence). Trimming removed 5 bases at V and 10 bases at J, with 14 bases between. The chain's CDR3 is CASSPSLPRAFF. The CDR3 coding sequence is TGTGCCAGCAGCCCGTCTTTGCCCCGAGCTTTCTTT.

The sample holds many counts of this clonotype. The rearrangement uses TRBV20-1 and TRBJ1-2, with D possibly TRBD1 on 6 matching bases. Per germline, CDR1 DFQATT and CDR2 SNEGSKA (reference sequence). The CDR3 extends over 11 amino acids. Trimming left V 5 bases short and J 5 bases short, with 9 bases between. CDR3 coding DNA: TGCAGTGCTTCAGGGACATATGGCTACACCTTC. It translates to CSASGTYGYTF.

The chain employs TRBV7-9 and TRBJ2-2, with D possibly TRBD2 on 6 matching bases. The CDR3 has 16 amino acids. Per germline, CDR1 SEHNR and CDR2 FQNEAQ (reference sequence). The V end was cut by 4 bases, the J end by 0 bases, with 12 bases between. CDR3 DNA sequence: TGTGCCAGCAGCTCACGGGACTTCTCGAACACCGGGGAGCTGTTTTTT. Its protein is CASSSRDFSNTGELFF.

This clonotype was observed a handful of times. The chain couples TRBV6-2 or TRBV6-3 to TRBJ2-7, with D possibly TRBD1 on 5 matching bases. Germline assignment: CDR1 MNHEY and CDR2 SVGEGT. V lost 2 bases to trimming and J lost 1 base, with 12 bases between them. The CDR3 sequence is 15 residues long. The CDR3: CASSYEQEPSYEQYF. CDR3 in DNA: TGTGCCAGCAGTTACGAACAGGAGCCTTCCTACGAGCAGTACTTC.

The chain carries TRBV19 and TRBJ2-1; no firm D call. V was cut by 5 bases and J by 2 bases, with 10 bases left in between. The CDR3 extends over 14 amino acids. Germline loops: CDR1 LNHDA, CDR2 SQIVND (reference sequence). CDR3 loop: CASSLVGAYNEQFF. The CDR3 coding sequence is TGTGCCAGTAGTTTAGTTGGGGCCTACAATGAGCAGTTCTTC.